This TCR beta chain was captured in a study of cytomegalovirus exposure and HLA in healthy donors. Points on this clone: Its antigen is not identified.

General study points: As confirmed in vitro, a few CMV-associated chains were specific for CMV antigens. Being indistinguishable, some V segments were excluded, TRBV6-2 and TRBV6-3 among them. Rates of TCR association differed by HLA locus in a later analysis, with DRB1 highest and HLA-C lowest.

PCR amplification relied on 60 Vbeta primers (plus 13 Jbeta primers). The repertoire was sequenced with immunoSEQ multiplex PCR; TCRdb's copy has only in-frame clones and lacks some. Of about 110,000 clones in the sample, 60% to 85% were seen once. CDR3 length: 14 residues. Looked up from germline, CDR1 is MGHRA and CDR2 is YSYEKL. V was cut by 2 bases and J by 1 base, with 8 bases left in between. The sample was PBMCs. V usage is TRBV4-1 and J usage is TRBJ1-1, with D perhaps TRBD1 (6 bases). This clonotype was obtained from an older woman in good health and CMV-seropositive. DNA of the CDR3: TGCGCCAGCAGCCAACAGGGGAGGAACACTGAAGCTTTCTTT. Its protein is CASSQQGRNTEAFF.